The clone carrying this TCR beta chain was counted a few times. As yet, its antigen is unknown. This CDR3 is built from 16 residues. Germline loops: CDR1 MNHEY, CDR2 SMNVEV (reference sequence). Germline trimming cut 5 bases from V and 0 bases from J; bases unmatched to any gene: 6. This entry is derived from a study of cytomegalovirus exposure and HLA in healthy donors. Study-level findings and limits: Analyses of presence and absence presupposed an approximately uniform sequencing depth across donors. Productive rates of about 87% or about 30% were seen for most TCR beta V segments in an earlier analysis. The authors later found HLA-associated TCR beta chains more clonally expanded than equally common others. In a later analysis, productive TCRs from donors in an Asian-associated ancestry cluster reportedly carried fewer N-insertions than the cohort mean.

With 60 Vbeta and 13 Jbeta primers, the PCR was carried out. TCRdb's copy holds only in-frame clones and misses some; the assay was immunoSEQ multiplex PCR. The sample comprises about 200,000 clones, roughly three quarters of which are singletons, and roughly 1.5% rests with the top ten. The sample consisted of PBMCs. The TCR was taken from a man in his forties or fifties in good health and CMV-seronegative. This chain connects TRBV27 to TRBJ2-3; 9 bases map to TRBD1. CDR3 sequence reads: CASSLRTGASTDTQYF. The DNA of the CDR3 is TGTGCCAGCAGTCTGCGGACAGGGGCAAGCACAGATACGCAGTATTTT.